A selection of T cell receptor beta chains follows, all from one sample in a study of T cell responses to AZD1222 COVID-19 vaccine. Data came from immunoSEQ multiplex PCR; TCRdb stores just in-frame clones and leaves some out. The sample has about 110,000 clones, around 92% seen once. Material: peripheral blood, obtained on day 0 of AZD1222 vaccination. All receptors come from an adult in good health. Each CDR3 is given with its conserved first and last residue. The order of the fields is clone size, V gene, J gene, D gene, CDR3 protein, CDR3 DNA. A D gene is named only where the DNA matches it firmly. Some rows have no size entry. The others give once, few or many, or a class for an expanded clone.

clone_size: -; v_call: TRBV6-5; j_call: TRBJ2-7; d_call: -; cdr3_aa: CASSYRRGDEQYF; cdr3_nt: TGTGCCAGCAGTTACCGCAGGGGGGACGAGCAGTACTTC
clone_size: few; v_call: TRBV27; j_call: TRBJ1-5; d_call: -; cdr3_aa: CASSPTVNQPQHF; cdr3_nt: TGTGCCAGCAGCCCTACGGTGAATCAGCCCCAGCATTTT
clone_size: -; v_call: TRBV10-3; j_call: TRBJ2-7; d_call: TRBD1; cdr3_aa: CAISDPGQGYSYEQYF; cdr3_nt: TGTGCCATCAGTGACCCGGGACAGGGATATAGCTACGAGCAGTACTTC
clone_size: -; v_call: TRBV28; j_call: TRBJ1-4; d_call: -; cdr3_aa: CASSMGWTDEKLFF; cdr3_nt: TGTGCCAGCAGTATGGGGTGGACAGATGAAAAACTGTTTTTT
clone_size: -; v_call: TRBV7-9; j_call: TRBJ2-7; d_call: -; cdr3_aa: CASSLWQGEHSYEQYF; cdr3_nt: TGTGCCAGCAGCTTATGGCAGGGTGAGCACTCCTACGAGCAGTACTTC
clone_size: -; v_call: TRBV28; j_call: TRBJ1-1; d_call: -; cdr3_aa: CASSLYRGSQVGTEAFF; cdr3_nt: TGTGCCAGCAGTTTATATAGGGGATCGCAAGTAGGGACTGAAGCTTTCTTT
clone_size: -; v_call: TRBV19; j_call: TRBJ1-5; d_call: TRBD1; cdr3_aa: CASSIRAGTGDQPQHF; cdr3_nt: TGTGCCAGTAGTATAAGAGCCGGGACAGGCGATCAGCCCCAGCATTTT
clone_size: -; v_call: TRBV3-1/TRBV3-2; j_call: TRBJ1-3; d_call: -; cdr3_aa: CASSQGGGLVYTIYF; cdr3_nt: TGTGCCAGCAGCCAAGGAGGGGGGTTGGTGTACACCATATATTTT
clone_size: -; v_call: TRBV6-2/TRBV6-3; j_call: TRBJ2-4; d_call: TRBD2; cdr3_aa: CASTPGSGEVNIQYF; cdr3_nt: TGTGCCAGCACCCCGGGTAGCGGGGAGGTAAACATTCAGTACTTC
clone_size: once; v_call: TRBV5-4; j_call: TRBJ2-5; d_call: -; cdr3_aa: CASMQGAQETQYF; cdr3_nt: TGTGCCAGTATGCAAGGGGCCCAAGAGACCCAGTACTTC
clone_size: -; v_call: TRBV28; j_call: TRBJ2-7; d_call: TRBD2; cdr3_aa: CASSSSGGALGYEQYF; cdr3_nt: TGTGCCAGCAGTTCTAGCGGGGGGGCCTTAGGATACGAGCAGTACTTC
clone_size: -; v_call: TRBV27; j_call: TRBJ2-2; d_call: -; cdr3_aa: CASKGGYTGELFF; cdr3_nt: TGTGCCAGCAAGGGGGGGTACACCGGGGAGCTGTTTTTT
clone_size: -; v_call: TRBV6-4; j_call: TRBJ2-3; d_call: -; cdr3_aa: CASSDRGGTDTQYF; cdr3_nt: TGTGCCAGCAGTGACCGCGGGGGCACAGATACGCAGTATTTT
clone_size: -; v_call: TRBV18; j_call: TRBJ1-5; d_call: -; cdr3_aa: CASSPQGINQPQHF; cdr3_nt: TGTGCCAGCTCACCACAGGGCATCAATCAGCCCCAGCATTTT
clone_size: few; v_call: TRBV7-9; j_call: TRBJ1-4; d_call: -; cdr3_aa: CASSSSRTSLNEKLFF; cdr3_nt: TGTGCCAGCAGCAGCAGCCGGACATCTCTTAATGAAAAACTGTTTTTT
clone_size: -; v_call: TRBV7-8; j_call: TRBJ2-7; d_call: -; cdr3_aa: CASSRTQYEQYF; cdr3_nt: TGTGCCAGCAGCCGAACTCAATACGAGCAGTACTTC
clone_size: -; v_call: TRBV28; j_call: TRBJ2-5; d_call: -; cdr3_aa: CASSPQGKRPQETQYF; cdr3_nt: TGTGCCAGCAGTCCCCAGGGGAAACGGCCCCAAGAGACCCAGTACTTC
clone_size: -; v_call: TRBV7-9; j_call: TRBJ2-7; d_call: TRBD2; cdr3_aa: CASRTSGGRYEQYF; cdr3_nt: TGTGCCAGCAGAACTAGCGGGGGGCGGTACGAGCAGTACTTC
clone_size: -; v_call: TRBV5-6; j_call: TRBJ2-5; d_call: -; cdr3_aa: CASSLAGAGAQETQYF; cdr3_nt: TGTGCCAGCAGCTTGGCCGGGGCAGGGGCCCAAGAGACCCAGTACTTC
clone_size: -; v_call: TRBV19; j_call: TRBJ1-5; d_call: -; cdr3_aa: CASKREGSNQPQHF; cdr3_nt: TGTGCCAGTAAGAGGGAGGGTAGCAATCAGCCCCAGCATTTT
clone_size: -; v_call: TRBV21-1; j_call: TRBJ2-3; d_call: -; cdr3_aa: CASSRGLAGLSTVGTDTQYF; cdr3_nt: TGTGCCAGCAGCAGGGGACTAGCGGGTCTAAGCACGGTCGGCACAGATACGCAGTATTTT
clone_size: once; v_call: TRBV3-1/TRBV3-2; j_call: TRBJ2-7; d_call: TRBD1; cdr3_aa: CASSPGQGKHEQYF; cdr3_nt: TGTGCCAGCAGCCCGGGACAGGGGAAACACGAGCAGTACTTC
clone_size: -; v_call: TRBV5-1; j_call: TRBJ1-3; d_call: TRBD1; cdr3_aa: CASSSSGGSGNTIYF; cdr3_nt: TGCGCCAGCAGCTCCTCAGGGGGTTCTGGAAACACCATATATTTT
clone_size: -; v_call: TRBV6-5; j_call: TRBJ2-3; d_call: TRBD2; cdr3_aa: CASSYRGGETQYF; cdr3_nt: TGTGCCAGCAGTTACCGCGGGGGTGAGACGCAGTATTTT
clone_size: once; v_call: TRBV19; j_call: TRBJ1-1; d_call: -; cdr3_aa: CASSRQQVNTEAFF; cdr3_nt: TGTGCCAGTAGTCGCCAGCAAGTCAACACTGAAGCTTTCTTT